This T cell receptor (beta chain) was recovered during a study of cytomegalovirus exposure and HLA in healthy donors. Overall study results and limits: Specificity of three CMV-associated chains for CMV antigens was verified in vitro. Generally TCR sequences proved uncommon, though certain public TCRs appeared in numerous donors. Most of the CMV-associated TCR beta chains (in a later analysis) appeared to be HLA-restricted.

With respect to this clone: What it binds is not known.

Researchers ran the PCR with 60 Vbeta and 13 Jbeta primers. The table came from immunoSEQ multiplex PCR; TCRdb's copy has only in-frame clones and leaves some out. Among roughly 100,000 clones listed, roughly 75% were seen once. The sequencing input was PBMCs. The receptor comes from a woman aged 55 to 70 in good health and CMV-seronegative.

CDR3 DNA: TGTGCCAGTTCGCCCGACAGGGGTGGAGGCACAGATACGCAGTATTTT. Residues: CASSPDRGGGTDTQYF. The V call is TRBV19, the J call TRBJ2-3, with TRBD1 identical over 8 bases. Germline values: CDR1 LNHDA, CDR2 SQIVND (reference sequence). Unmatched junction bases numbered 11, after V lost 8 bases and J lost 1 base. There are 16 residues in the CDR3.